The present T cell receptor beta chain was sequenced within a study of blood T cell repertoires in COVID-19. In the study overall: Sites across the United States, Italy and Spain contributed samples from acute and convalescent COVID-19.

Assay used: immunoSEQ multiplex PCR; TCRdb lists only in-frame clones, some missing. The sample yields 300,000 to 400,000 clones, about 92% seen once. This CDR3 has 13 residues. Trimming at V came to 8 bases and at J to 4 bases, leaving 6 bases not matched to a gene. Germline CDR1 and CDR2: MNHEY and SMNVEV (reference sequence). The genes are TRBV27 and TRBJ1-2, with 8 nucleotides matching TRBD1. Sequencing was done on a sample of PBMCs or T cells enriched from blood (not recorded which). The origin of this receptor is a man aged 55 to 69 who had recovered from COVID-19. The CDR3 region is CASCPTGGYGYTF. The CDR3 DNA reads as TGTGCCAGCTGCCCCACAGGGGGCTATGGCTACACCTTC.